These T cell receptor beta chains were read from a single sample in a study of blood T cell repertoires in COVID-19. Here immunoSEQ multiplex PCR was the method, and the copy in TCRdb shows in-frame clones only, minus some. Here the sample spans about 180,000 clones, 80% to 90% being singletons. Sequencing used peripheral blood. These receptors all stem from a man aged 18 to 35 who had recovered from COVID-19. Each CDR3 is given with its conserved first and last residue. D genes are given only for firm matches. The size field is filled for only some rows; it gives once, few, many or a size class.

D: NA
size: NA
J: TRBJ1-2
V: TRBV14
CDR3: CASSQVVRRGYTF
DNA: TGTGCCAGCAGCCAAGTGGTCCGGCGGGGCTACACCTTC

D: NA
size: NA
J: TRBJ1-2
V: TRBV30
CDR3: CAYTPGYGYTF
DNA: TGTGCCTACACCCCGGGCTATGGCTACACCTTC

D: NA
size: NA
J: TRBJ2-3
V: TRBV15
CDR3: CATSRGQYTDTQYF
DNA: TGTGCCACCAGCAGAGGACAGTACACAGATACGCAGTATTTT

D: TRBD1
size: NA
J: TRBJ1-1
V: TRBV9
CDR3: CASSASGTGMVNTEAFF
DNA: TGTGCCAGCAGCGCCTCCGGGACAGGGATGGTGAACACTGAAGCTTTCTTT

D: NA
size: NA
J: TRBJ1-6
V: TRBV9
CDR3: CASSPRGVNSPLHF
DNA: TGTGCCAGCAGCCCCAGGGGAGTTAATTCACCCCTCCACTTT

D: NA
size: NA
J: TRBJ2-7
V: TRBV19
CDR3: CASSDTLHEQYF
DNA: TGTGCCAGTAGTGACACTCTCCACGAGCAGTACTTC

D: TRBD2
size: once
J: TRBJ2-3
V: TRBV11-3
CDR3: CASSLGTRPTDTQYF
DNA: TGTGCCAGCAGCTTAGGGACTAGGCCCACAGATACGCAGTATTTT

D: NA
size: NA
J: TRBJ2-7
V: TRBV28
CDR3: CASTEGQGRRNEQYF
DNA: TGTGCCAGCACCGAAGGGCAGGGTAGACGGAACGAGCAGTACTTC

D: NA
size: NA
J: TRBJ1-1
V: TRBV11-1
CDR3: CASSLWGGTEAFF
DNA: TGTGCCAGCAGCTTATGGGGGGGCACTGAAGCTTTCTTT

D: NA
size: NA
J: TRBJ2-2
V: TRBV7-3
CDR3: CASSLSTGELFF
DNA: TGTGCCAGCAGCCTATCCACCGGGGAGCTGTTTTTT

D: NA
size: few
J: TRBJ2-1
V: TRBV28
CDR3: CASTPPGSYNEQFF
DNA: TGTGCCAGCACCCCCCCGGGCTCCTACAATGAGCAGTTCTTC

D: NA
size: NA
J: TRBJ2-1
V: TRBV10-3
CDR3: CASTAQAVDNEQFF
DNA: TGTGCCTCCACAGCCCAGGCTGTGGATAATGAGCAGTTCTTC

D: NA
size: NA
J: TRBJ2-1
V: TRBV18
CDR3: CASSPKGNEQFF
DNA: TGTGCCAGCTCACCCAAGGGGAATGAGCAGTTCTTC

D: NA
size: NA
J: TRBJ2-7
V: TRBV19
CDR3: CASSAGKGEQYF
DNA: TGTGCCAGTAGTGCGGGAAAGGGCGAGCAGTACTTC

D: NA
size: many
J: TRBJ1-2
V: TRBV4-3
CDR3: CASSQDGQEGHNGYTF
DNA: TGCGCCAGCAGCCAAGATGGCCAGGAAGGTCACAATGGCTACACCTTC

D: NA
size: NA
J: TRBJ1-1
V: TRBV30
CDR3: CAWSLRGGNTEAFF
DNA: TGTGCCTGGAGTCTGAGAGGGGGGAACACTGAAGCTTTCTTT

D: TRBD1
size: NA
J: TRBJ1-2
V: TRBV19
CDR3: CASSTSGTGGAYGYTF
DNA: TGTGCCAGTAGTACATCCGGGACAGGGGGTGCCTATGGCTACACCTTC

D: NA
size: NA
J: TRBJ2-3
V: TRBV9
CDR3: CASSVGSGTDTQYF
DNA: TGTGCCAGCAGCGTAGGTTCCGGGACAGATACGCAGTATTTT

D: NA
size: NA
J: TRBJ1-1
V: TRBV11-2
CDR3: CASSLGSGAAFF
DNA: TGTGCCAGCAGCTTAGGATCGGGAGCGGCTTTCTTT

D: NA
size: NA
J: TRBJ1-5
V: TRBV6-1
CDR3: CASSEVGGVGNQPQHF
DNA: TGTGCCAGCAGTGAAGTTGGGGGGGTGGGCAATCAGCCCCAGCATTTT

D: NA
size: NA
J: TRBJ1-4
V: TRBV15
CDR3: CATSRVRDEKLFF
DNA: TGTGCCACCAGCAGAGTCAGGGATGAAAAACTGTTTTTT

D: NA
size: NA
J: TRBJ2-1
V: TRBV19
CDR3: CASSDWNEQFF
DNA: TGTGCCAGTAGTGACTGGAATGAGCAGTTCTTC

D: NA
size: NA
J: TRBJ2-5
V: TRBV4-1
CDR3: CASSQTPGWETQYF
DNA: TGCGCCAGCAGCCAAACCCCGGGGTGGGAGACCCAGTACTTC

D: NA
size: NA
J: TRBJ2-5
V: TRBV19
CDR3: CASSIRAGMSETQYF
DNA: TGTGCCAGTAGTATCCGGGCAGGGATGTCGGAGACCCAGTACTTC

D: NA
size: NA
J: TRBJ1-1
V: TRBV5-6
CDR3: CASSPRGRPNTEAFF
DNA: TGTGCCAGCAGCCCGAGAGGCAGACCGAACACTGAAGCTTTCTTT

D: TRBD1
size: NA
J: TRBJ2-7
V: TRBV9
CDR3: CASSPGDRVGNEQYF
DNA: TGTGCCAGCAGCCCAGGGGACAGGGTTGGGAACGAGCAGTACTTC

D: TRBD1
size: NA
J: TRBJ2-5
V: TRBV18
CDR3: CASSPGTGSQETQYF
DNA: TGTGCCAGCTCACCTGGGACAGGGTCACAAGAGACCCAGTACTTC

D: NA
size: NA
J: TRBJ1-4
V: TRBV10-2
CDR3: CASSESAGREKLFF
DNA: TGCGCCAGCAGTGAGTCGGCAGGGCGGGAAAAACTGTTTTTT

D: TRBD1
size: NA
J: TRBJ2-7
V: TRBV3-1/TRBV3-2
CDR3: CASSSPPTGYYEQYF
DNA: TGTGCCAGCAGCTCCCCCCCGACAGGGTACTACGAGCAGTACTTC

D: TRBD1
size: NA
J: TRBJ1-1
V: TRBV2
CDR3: CASCSLGQMNTEAFF
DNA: TGTGCCAGCTGTTCTTTGGGACAGATGAACACTGAAGCTTTCTTT

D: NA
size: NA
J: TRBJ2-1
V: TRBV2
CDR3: CASSEGVAQLNEQFF
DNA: TGTGCCAGCAGTGAGGGAGTAGCGCAACTCAATGAGCAGTTCTTC

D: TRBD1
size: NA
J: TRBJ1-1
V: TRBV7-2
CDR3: CASSPGGVNTEAFF
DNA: TGTGCCAGCAGCCCAGGGGGAGTGAACACTGAAGCTTTCTTT

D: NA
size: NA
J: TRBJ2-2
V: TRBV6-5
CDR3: CASSYGRATGELFF
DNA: TGTGCCAGCAGTTACGGCAGGGCCACCGGGGAGCTGTTTTTT

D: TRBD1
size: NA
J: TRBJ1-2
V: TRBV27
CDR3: CASRPGTGTYGYTF
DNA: TGTGCCAGCAGGCCCGGGACAGGGACCTATGGCTACACCTTC

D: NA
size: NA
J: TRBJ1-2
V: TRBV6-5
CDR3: CARRDTSNYGYTF
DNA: TGTGCCAGACGGGACACCTCTAACTATGGCTACACCTTC

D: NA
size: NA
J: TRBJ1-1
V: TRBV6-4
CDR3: CASINNTEAFF
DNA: TGTGCCAGCATCAATAACACTGAAGCTTTCTTT

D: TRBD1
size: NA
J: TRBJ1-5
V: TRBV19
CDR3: CASRSDRASNQPQHF
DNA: TGTGCCAGTAGGTCCGACAGGGCTAGCAATCAGCCCCAGCATTTT

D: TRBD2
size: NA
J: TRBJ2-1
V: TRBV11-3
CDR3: CASSRRKAGTYNEQFF
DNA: TGTGCCAGCAGCCGAAGGAAAGCGGGGACCTACAATGAGCAGTTCTTC

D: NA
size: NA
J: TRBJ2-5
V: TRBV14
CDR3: CASSQDGETQYF
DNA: TGTGCCAGCAGCCAAGACGGGGAGACCCAGTACTTC

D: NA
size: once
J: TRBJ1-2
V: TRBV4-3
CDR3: CASSRSINYGYTF
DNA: TGCGCCAGCAGCCGGAGTATCAACTATGGCTACACCTTC

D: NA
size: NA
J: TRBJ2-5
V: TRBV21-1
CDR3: CASSKGGVPQSLETQYF
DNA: TGTGCCAGCAGCAAAGGCGGGGTCCCCCAGTCTTTGGAGACCCAGTACTTC

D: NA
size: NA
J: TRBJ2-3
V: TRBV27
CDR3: CASTQGGDTQYF
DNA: TGTGCCAGCACGCAGGGAGGCGATACGCAGTATTTT